This T cell receptor (beta chain) was observed in a study of blood T cell repertoires in COVID-19. Study-level information: Acute and convalescent COVID-19 samples came from the United States, Italy and Spain.

The V gene lost 0 bases and the J gene lost 15 bases, with 15 bases spanning the gap. Germline V lookup: CDR1 LGHDT, CDR2 YNNKEL (reference sequence). This CDR3 has 13 amino acids. Study processing details: Nucleated cell counts were estimated from reference gene primer amplification. Profiling relied on immunoSEQ multiplex PCR, and the TCRdb table lists in-frame clones only, not all of them. V and J calls and clone size are those listed in that table; D and trimming were worked out from the DNA. The repertoire holds 150,000 or so clones, with about 86% as singletons. Sequencing was carried out using peripheral blood. The receptor was isolated from a woman aged 55-70 years with acute or convalescent COVID-19. The J gene is TRBJ1-5, the V gene TRBV3-1 (or the pseudogene TRBV3-2); TRBD1 might be the D (6 bases). In DNA form, the CDR3 reads TGTGCCAGCAGCCAAGATTTGGCAGGGGCGATGCATTTT. It encodes CASSQDLAGAMHF.